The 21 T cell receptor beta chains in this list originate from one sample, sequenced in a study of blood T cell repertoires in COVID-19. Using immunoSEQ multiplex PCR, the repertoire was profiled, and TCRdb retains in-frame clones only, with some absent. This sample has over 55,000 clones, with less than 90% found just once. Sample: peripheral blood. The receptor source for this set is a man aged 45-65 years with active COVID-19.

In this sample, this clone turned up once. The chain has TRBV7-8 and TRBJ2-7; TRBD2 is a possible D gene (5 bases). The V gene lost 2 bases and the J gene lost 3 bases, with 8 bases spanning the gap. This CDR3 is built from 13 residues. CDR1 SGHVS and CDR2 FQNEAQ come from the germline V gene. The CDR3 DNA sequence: TGTGCCAGCAGCTTATTGGAGGACTACGAGCAGTACTTC. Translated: CASSLLEDYEQYF. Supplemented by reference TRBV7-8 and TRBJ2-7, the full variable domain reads GAGVSQSPRYKVAKRGQDVALRCDPISGHVSLFWYQQALGQGPEFLTYFQNEAQLDKSGLPSDRFFAERPEGSVSTLKIQRTQQEDSAVYLCASSLLEDYEQYFGPGTRLTVT.

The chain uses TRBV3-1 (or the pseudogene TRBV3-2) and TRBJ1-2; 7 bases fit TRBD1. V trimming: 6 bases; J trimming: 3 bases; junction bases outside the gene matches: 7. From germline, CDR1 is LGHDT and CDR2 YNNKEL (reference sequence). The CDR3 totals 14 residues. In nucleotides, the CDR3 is TGTGCCAGCAGACGGACAGGCCCGCACTATGGCTACACCTTC. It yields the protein CASRRTGPHYGYTF.

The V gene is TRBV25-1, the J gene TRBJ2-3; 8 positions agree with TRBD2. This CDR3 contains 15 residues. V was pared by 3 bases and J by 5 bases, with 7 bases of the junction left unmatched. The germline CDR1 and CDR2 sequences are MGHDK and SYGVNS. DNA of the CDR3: TGTGCCAGCAGTGACCGCGGGACTAGTTTAGATACGCAGTATTTT. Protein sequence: CASSDRGTSLDTQYF.

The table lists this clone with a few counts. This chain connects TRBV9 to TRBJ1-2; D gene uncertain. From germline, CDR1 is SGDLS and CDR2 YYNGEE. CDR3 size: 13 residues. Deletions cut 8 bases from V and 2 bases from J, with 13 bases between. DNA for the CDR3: TGTGCCAGTCCGGCGAGGTCGAACTATGGCTACACCTTC. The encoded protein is CASPARSNYGYTF.

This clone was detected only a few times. CDR3 nucleotides: TGCGCCAGCACCCCGGGGGGGTTCTCCTACGAGCAGTACTTC. The encoded protein is CASTPGGFSYEQYF. The gene calls are TRBV5-1 and TRBJ2-7; 8 bases agree with TRBD2. The V and J ends lost 6 bases and 0 bases, in that order; junction bases with no gene match: 5. The CDR3 is 14 residues long. Germline CDR1 SGHRS, CDR2 YFSETQ.

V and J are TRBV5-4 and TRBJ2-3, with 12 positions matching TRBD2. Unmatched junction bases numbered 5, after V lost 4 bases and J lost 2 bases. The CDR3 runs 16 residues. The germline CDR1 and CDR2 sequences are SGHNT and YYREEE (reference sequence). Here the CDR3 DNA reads TGTGCCAGCAGCCGAACTAGCGGGGGGTACACAGATACGCAGTATTTT. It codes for CASSRTSGGYTDTQYF.

The CDR3 region has the DNA TGTGCCAGCAGTTTTTGGACAGGGGAGGGCTACACCTTC. Its translation is CASSFWTGEGYTF. The chain has TRBV12-3 or TRBV12-4 and TRBJ1-2; 9 bases match TRBD1. Trimming removed 3 bases from V and 8 bases from J; junction bases left unmatched: 4. This CDR3 region has 13 residues.

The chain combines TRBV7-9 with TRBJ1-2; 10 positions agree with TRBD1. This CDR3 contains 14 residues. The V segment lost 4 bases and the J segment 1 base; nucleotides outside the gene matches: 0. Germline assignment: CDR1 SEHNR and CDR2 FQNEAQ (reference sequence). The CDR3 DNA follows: TGTGCCAGCAGCTGGACAGGGGGTAACTATGGCTACACCTTC. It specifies CASSWTGGNYGYTF.

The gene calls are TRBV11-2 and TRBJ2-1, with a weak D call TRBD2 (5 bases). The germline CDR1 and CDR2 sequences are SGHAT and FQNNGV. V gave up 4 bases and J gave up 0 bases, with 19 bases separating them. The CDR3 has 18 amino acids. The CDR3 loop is CASSSRLLGESSYNEQFF. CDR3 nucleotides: TGTGCCAGCAGCTCTCGCCTACTAGGAGAGAGCTCCTACAATGAGCAGTTCTTC.

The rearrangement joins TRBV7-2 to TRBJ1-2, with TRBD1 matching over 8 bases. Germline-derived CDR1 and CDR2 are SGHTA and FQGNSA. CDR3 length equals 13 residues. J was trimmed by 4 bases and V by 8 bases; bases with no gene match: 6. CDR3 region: CASEGQGSYGYTF. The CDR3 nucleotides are TGTGCCAGCGAAGGACAGGGTAGCTATGGCTACACCTTC.

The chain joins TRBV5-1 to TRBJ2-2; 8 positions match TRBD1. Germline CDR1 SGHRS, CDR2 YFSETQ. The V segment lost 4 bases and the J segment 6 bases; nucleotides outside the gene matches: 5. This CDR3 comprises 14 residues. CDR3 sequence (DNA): TGCGCCAGCAGCATGGGACAGGTCTCCGGGGAGCTGTTTTTT. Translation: CASSMGQVSGELFF.

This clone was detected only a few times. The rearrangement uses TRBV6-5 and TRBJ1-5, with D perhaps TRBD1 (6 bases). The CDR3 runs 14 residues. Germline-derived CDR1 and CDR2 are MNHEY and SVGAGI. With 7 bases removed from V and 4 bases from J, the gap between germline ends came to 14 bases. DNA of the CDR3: TGTGCCAGCACTAGGACAGAAGCTAATCAGCCCCAGCATTTT. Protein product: CASTRTEANQPQHF.

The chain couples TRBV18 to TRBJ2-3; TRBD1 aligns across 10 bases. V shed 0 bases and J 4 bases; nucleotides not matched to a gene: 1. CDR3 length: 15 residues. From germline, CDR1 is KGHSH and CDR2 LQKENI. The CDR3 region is CASSPPGQGSDTQYF. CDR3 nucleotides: TGTGCCAGCTCACCACCGGGACAGGGGTCAGATACGCAGTATTTT.

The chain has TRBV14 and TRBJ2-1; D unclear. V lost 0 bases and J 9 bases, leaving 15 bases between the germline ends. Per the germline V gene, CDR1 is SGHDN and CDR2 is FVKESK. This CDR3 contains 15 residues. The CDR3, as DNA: TGTGCCAGCAGCCAAGAGGTCAGGCTCACGAGTGAGCAGTTCTTC. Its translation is CASSQEVRLTSEQFF.

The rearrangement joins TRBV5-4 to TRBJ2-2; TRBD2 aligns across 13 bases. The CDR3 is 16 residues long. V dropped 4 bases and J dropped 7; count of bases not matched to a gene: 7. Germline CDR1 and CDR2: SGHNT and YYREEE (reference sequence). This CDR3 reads CASSLGLAGAGGELFF. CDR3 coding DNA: TGTGCCAGCAGCCTCGGACTAGCGGGAGCGGGCGGGGAGCTGTTTTTT.

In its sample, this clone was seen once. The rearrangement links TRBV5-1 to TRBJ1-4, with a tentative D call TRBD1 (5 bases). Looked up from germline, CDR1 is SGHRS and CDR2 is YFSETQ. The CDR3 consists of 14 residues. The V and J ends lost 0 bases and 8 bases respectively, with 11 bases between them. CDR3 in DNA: TGCGCCAGCAGCTTGGGGAGGGGAGCGGAAAAACTGTTTTTT. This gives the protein CASSLGRGAEKLFF.

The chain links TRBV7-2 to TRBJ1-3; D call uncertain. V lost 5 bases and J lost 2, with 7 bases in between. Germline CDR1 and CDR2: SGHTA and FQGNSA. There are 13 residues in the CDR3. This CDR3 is CASSPLAGNTIYF. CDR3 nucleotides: TGTGCCAGCAGCCCACTAGCTGGAAACACCATATATTTT.

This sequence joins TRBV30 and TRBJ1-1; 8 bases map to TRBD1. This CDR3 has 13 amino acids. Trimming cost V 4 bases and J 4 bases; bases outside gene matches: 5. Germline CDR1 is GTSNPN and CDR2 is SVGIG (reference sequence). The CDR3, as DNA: TGTGCCTGGACCACCGACAGGGGCACTGAAGCTTTCTTT. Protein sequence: CAWTTDRGTEAFF.

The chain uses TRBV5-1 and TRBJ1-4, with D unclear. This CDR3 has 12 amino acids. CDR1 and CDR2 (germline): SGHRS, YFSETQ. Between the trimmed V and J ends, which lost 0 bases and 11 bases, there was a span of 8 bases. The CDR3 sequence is CASSLEYGKLFF. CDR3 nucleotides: TGCGCCAGCAGCTTGGAATACGGGAAACTGTTTTTT.

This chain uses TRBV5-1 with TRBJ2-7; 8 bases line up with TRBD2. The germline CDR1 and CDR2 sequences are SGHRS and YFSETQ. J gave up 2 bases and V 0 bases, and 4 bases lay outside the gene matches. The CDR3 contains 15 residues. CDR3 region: CASSLEAGGTYEQYF. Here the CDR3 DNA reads TGCGCCAGCAGCTTGGAGGCGGGAGGAACCTACGAGCAGTACTTC.

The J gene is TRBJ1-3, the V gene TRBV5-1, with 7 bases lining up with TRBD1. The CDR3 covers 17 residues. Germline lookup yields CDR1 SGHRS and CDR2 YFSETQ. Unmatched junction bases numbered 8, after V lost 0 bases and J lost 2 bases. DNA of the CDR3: TGCGCCAGCAGCTTGGAACCACAGGGGAAAGCTGGAAACACCATATATTTT. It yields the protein CASSLEPQGKAGNTIYF.